This T cell receptor beta chain was sequenced for a study of tumor-infiltrating lymphocytes in primary liver carcinoma. J was trimmed by 15 bases and V by 9 bases; bases with no gene match: 19. This CDR3 is 15 amino acids long. TCR beta cDNA came from about 500 ng total RNA, primed with a constant-region primer. Modified slightly, ARM-PCR produced TCR beta libraries over three nested multiplex PCR rounds. In the first two PCR rounds, TRBV1-TRBV30 forward primers were paired with a C-beta reverse primer, and each round lasted nine to ten cycles. Via MiXCR, TCRdb re-called the multiplex PCR reads, giving one row per CDR3 protein. The top ten hold less than 40% of the sample, which has 20,000 or so distinct CDR3 sequences, approximately 80% seen once. RNA and DNA were co-extracted from about 20-30 mg of unsorted bulk tissue.

V and J are TRBV12-3 or TRBV12-4 and TRBJ2-1; TRBD2 agrees at 11 bases. Material: liver tumor tissue from sampling region 2. Indicated subset: tumor region T2, inferior pole. The source is a woman aged 30 to 39 with primary liver carcinoma and hepatitis B virus infection. Written as DNA, the CDR3 is TGTGCCAGTAGCCTGTCCGGGACTAGCGGACTTAAGCGGTTCTTC. Amino acids: CASSLSGTSGLKRFF.